A selection of T cell receptor beta chains follows, all from one sample in a study of liver allograft versus peripheral blood T cells. MiXCR, applied by TCRdb to the reads, yields one record per CDR3 protein. The table records 7,400 or so distinct CDR3 sequences, around a sixth of them present only once. The receptors were sampled from a human patient who had a liver transplant. Some of the T cells may derive from the graft donor. CDR3s include the opening cysteine and the closing phenylalanine or tryptophan. The D gene is left open where the match is weak. A row's size may be missing; if present it is once, few, many or a size class.

D gene,clone size,V gene,J gene,CDR3 protein,CDR3 DNA
TRBD1,few,TRBV20-1,TRBJ2-7,CSAYGQGGSDEQYF,TGCAGTGCTTATGGACAGGGGGGTAGTGACGAGCAGTACTTC
NA,many,TRBV6-2/TRBV6-3,TRBJ1-5,CASRSTYGGNQPQHF,TGTGCCAGCAGGTCAACTTATGGGGGGAATCAGCCCCAGCATTTT
TRBD1,many,TRBV6-1,TRBJ1-1,CASSPQGRVAFF,TGTGCCAGCAGTCCACAGGGGAGGGTAGCTTTCTTT
TRBD1,medium-sized,TRBV7-2,TRBJ1-1,CASSPGQGIMNTEAFF,TGTGCCAGCAGCCCGGGACAGGGGATTATGAACACTGAAGCTTTCTTT
TRBD1,few,TRBV12-3/TRBV12-4,TRBJ2-7,CASSLALQGASYEQYF,TGTGCCAGCAGTTTAGCGCTGCAGGGGGCCTCCTACGAGCAGTACTTC
NA,NA,TRBV20-1,TRBJ1-2,CSATEGRYGYTF,TGCAGTGCTACAGAGGGGAGGTATGGCTACACCTTC
NA,many,TRBV27,TRBJ1-1,CASSSQSNTEAFF,TGTGCCAGCAGTTCCCAGTCGAACACTGAAGCTTTCTTT
TRBD1,medium-sized,TRBV18,TRBJ1-5,CASSPGQGNQPQHF,TGTGCCAGCTCACCGGGACAGGGAAATCAGCCCCAGCATTTT
NA,NA,TRBV12-3/TRBV12-4,TRBJ1-6,CASSFPGFASPLHF,TGTGCCAGCAGTTTCCCGGGTTTCGCTTCACCCCTCCACTTT
TRBD1,medium-sized,TRBV18,TRBJ1-6,CASSQDRGNSPLHF,TGTGCCAGCTCTCAGGACAGGGGTAATTCACCCCTCCACTTT
TRBD1,NA,TRBV6-8,TRBJ2-1,CASSHRDRERGEQFF,TGTGCCAGCAGCCACCGGGACAGGGAACGTGGTGAGCAGTTCTTC
NA,NA,TRBV5-1,TRBJ2-7,CASSLSTTATHEQYF,TGCGCCAGCAGCTTGTCAACGACAGCAACCCACGAGCAGTACTTC
NA,medium-sized,TRBV7-3,TRBJ1-1,CASSWTSYTEAFF,TGTGCCAGCAGCTGGACAAGCTACACTGAAGCTTTCTTT
NA,many,TRBV7-9,TRBJ2-2,CASSFHGAREGVGELFF,TGTGCCAGCAGCTTTCATGGGGCCAGGGAAGGAGTCGGGGAGCTGTTTTTT
NA,medium-sized,TRBV6-1,TRBJ1-2,CASSEQGGGDYGYTF,TGTGCCAGCAGTGAACAGGGAGGGGGAGACTATGGCTACACCTTC
NA,NA,TRBV20-1,TRBJ2-3,CSATSGAGTDTQYF,TGCAGTGCTACTTCAGGGGCCGGCACAGATACGCAGTATTTT
NA,medium-sized,TRBV6-2/TRBV6-3,TRBJ1-1,CASSFRGPRAFF,TGTGCCAGCAGTTTCCGCGGGCCCAGGGCTTTCTTT
TRBD1,NA,TRBV11-3,TRBJ2-7,CASSLDRSRTGDYEQYF,TGTGCCAGCAGCTTAGATCGGTCCCGGACAGGGGACTACGAGCAGTACTTC
NA,few,TRBV6-1,TRBJ1-1,CASSRGGGNSNTEAFF,TGTGCCAGCAGTAGAGGAGGGGGGAATTCGAACACTGAAGCTTTCTTT
TRBD1,medium-sized,TRBV10-3,TRBJ1-4,CAISPARGVNEKLFF,TGTGCCATCAGTCCGGCCAGGGGGGTTAATGAAAAACTGTTTTTT
NA,medium-sized,TRBV5-6,TRBJ1-1,CASSWNPGRPEAFF,TGTGCCAGCAGCTGGAATCCGGGACGGCCAGAAGCTTTCTTT